This T cell receptor (beta chain) appears in the sequencing data of a study of cytomegalovirus exposure and HLA in healthy donors. General observations from the study: Most sequenced TCRs were rare (though some public TCRs occurred in many donors).

With 60 Vbeta and 13 Jbeta primers, the PCR was carried out. Here immunoSEQ multiplex PCR was the method, and the copy in TCRdb shows in-frame clones only, minus some. The sample shows over 120,000 clones, approximately 80% of them seen only once. Per germline, CDR1 SGHRS and CDR2 YFSETQ. The CDR3 extends over 17 amino acids. Germline trimming cut 4 bases from V and 7 bases from J; bases unmatched to any gene: 15. Turning to this clone: Its specificity is not known.

The rearrangement joins TRBV5-1 to TRBJ2-1; the match to TRBD2 covers 9 bases. The sample taken for sequencing was PBMCs. The TCR originated in a male donor in good health and CMV-seronegative. Written as DNA, the CDR3 is TGCGCCAGCAGCCCTACCTTAGCGGGGGCCAGGGGTAATGAGCAGTTCTTC. It is translated as CASSPTLAGARGNEQFF.